The T cell receptor (beta chain) under discussion was sequenced for a study of cytomegalovirus exposure and HLA in healthy donors. On this clone itself: The junction shows a germline mismatch at one end, possibly a read error.

The germline CDR1 and CDR2 sequences are SGDLS and YYNGEE. The CDR3 totals 15 residues. The primer mix had 60 Vbeta and 13 Jbeta primers. Method: immunoSEQ multiplex PCR; TCRdb's copy keeps in-frame clones and lacks some. The sample carries over 150,000 clones, 65% to 90% recorded once. Sequencing used PBMCs. This clonotype originated in a human donor in good health. This chain connects TRBV9 to TRBJ2-5; TRBD2 agrees at 7 bases. The CDR3 coding sequence is TGTGCCAGCAGCGCCTCCGTGGGGGGGGTAGAGGCCCAGTACTTC. Translated: CASSASVGGVEAQYF.